These T cell receptor beta chains were read from a single sample in a study of neurological immune-mediated disorders. TCRdb passed the 5' RACE reads through MiXCR, listing each CDR3 protein once. Of fewer than 20,000 distinct CDR3 sequences in the sample, 11% to 15% were seen once. The specimen sequenced was CD4+ T cells from blood. These receptors were obtained from a woman between 55 and 75 years old with HTLV-1-associated myelopathy (HAM/TSP). The CDR3 runs from the conserved cysteine through the conserved F or W. D genes are given only for firm matches. Rows may omit the clone size; those that give it use once, few, many or a size class.

clone_size: medium-sized
d_call: TRBD2
j_call: TRBJ2-1
v_call: TRBV20-1
cdr3_nt: TGCAGTGCTAGAAGACTAGCGGGAGCGGATGTGCAGTTCTTC
cdr3_aa: CSARRLAGADVQFF

clone_size: many
d_call: NA
j_call: TRBJ1-6
v_call: TRBV7-9
cdr3_nt: TGTGCCAGCAGCTTAGTATCTCCAGGTGCTAATTCACCCCTCCACTTT
cdr3_aa: CASSLVSPGANSPLHF

clone_size: many
d_call: TRBD1
j_call: TRBJ2-7
v_call: TRBV7-2
cdr3_nt: TGTGCCAGCAGCTTAGGGGGACAGGGGGCCTACGAGCAGTACTTC
cdr3_aa: CASSLGGQGAYEQYF

clone_size: many
d_call: NA
j_call: TRBJ1-5
v_call: TRBV30
cdr3_nt: TGTGCCTGGAGTGTGGGAGGGGCGGGTCAGCCCCAGCATTTT
cdr3_aa: CAWSVGGAGQPQHF

clone_size: NA
d_call: NA
j_call: TRBJ1-1
v_call: TRBV14
cdr3_nt: TGTGCCAGCCAATATTTGGACACTGAAGCTTTCTTT
cdr3_aa: CASQYLDTEAFF

clone_size: many
d_call: NA
j_call: TRBJ1-1
v_call: TRBV12-5
cdr3_nt: TGTGCTAGTGGTTTCGGCGACAGTGAAGCTTTCTTT
cdr3_aa: CASGFGDSEAFF

clone_size: many
d_call: TRBD2
j_call: TRBJ2-5
v_call: TRBV12-3/TRBV12-4
cdr3_nt: TGTGCCAGCACCTTAGAGGGACTAGCGGAGACCCAGTACTTC
cdr3_aa: CASTLEGLAETQYF

clone_size: medium-sized
d_call: TRBD1
j_call: TRBJ2-2
v_call: TRBV5-1
cdr3_nt: TGCGCCAGCAGCTTGGACATACCGGGACAGGGAAATGCCGGGGAGCTGTTTTTT
cdr3_aa: CASSLDIPGQGNAGELFF

clone_size: many
d_call: NA
j_call: TRBJ2-6
v_call: TRBV7-2
cdr3_nt: TGTGCCAGCAGCGAGGGACTCTCTGGGGCCAACGTCCTGACTTTC
cdr3_aa: CASSEGLSGANVLTF

clone_size: many
d_call: TRBD2
j_call: TRBJ2-3
v_call: TRBV7-2
cdr3_nt: TGTGCCAGCAGTCAGACTAGCGGAGGCACAGATACGCAGTATTTT
cdr3_aa: CASSQTSGGTDTQYF

clone_size: many
d_call: NA
j_call: TRBJ2-7
v_call: TRBV12-3/TRBV12-4
cdr3_nt: TGTGCCAGCAGTTCCCGACTGATTAGGTACGAGCAGTACTTC
cdr3_aa: CASSSRLIRYEQYF

clone_size: many
d_call: TRBD2
j_call: TRBJ2-1
v_call: TRBV10-3
cdr3_nt: TGTGCCATCAGTGAGGGTTCGACTAGCGGGATCTCCTACAATGAGCAGTTCTTC
cdr3_aa: CAISEGSTSGISYNEQFF

clone_size: many
d_call: NA
j_call: TRBJ1-6
v_call: TRBV20-1
cdr3_nt: TGCAGTGCTAGGAACTCCTGGAATTCACCCCTCCACTTT
cdr3_aa: CSARNSWNSPLHF

clone_size: many
d_call: NA
j_call: TRBJ1-6
v_call: TRBV2
cdr3_nt: TGTGCCAGCACGACAGGACTGAATTCACCCCTCCACTTT
cdr3_aa: CASTTGLNSPLHF

clone_size: many
d_call: TRBD1
j_call: TRBJ1-2
v_call: TRBV10-3
cdr3_nt: TGTGCCATCAGGTCGGGGCAGGGGGTAGGAGGCTACACCTTC
cdr3_aa: CAIRSGQGVGGYTF

clone_size: medium-sized
d_call: TRBD2
j_call: TRBJ2-5
v_call: TRBV10-3
cdr3_nt: TGTGCCATCAGTGGGGCCGGGACTAGCGGGACTCAAGAGACCCAGTACTTC
cdr3_aa: CAISGAGTSGTQETQYF

clone_size: many
d_call: NA
j_call: TRBJ1-1
v_call: TRBV3-1
cdr3_nt: TGTGCCAGCAGCCATTCGGGCTGGGGCACTGAAGCTTTCTTT
cdr3_aa: CASSHSGWGTEAFF

clone_size: NA
d_call: NA
j_call: TRBJ1-1
v_call: TRBV18
cdr3_nt: TGTGCCAGCTCACCACTCCCAGGACAAGTGAACACTGAAGCTTTCTTT
cdr3_aa: CASSPLPGQVNTEAFF

clone_size: many
d_call: NA
j_call: TRBJ1-1
v_call: TRBV5-1
cdr3_nt: TGCGCCAGCAGCTTGGCCGTGACGGGACAAAAGAACACTGAAGCTTTCTTT
cdr3_aa: CASSLAVTGQKNTEAFF

clone_size: many
d_call: TRBD1
j_call: TRBJ2-1
v_call: TRBV27
cdr3_nt: TGTGCCAGCAGTCCTGGACAGGGGTTCAATGAGCAGTTCTTC
cdr3_aa: CASSPGQGFNEQFF

clone_size: medium-sized
d_call: NA
j_call: TRBJ1-2
v_call: TRBV6-5
cdr3_nt: TGTGCCAGCAGTTACTCGGCGACAGGCCGTCGTGGCTACACCTTC
cdr3_aa: CASSYSATGRRGYTF

clone_size: NA
d_call: TRBD2
j_call: TRBJ2-2
v_call: TRBV6-6
cdr3_nt: TGTGCCACGGGGGGTTCCCTGGGCGGGGAGCTGTTTTTT
cdr3_aa: CATGGSLGGELFF

clone_size: once
d_call: NA
j_call: TRBJ2-3
v_call: TRBV7-2
cdr3_nt: NA
cdr3_aa: CASSFYICSATDLSPDTQYF

clone_size: many
d_call: TRBD2
j_call: TRBJ2-1
v_call: TRBV4-2
cdr3_nt: TGTGCCAGCAGCCAACCCGGGACTAGCGGGAGACCAGAGCAGTTCTTC
cdr3_aa: CASSQPGTSGRPEQFF

clone_size: NA
d_call: TRBD2
j_call: TRBJ2-3
v_call: TRBV2
cdr3_nt: TGTGCCAGCAGTGGTAGGACTAGCGGGTTCACAGATACGCAGTATTTT
cdr3_aa: CASSGRTSGFTDTQYF

clone_size: many
d_call: NA
j_call: TRBJ2-2
v_call: TRBV12-3/TRBV12-4
cdr3_nt: TGTGCCAGCACCTATCAGGGCCCTACCGGGGAGCTGTTTTTT
cdr3_aa: CASTYQGPTGELFF

clone_size: many
d_call: NA
j_call: TRBJ2-1
v_call: TRBV20-1
cdr3_nt: TGCAGTGCTAGGCCAAACAATGAGCAGTTCTTC
cdr3_aa: CSARPNNEQFF

clone_size: many
d_call: TRBD2
j_call: TRBJ2-7
v_call: TRBV7-9
cdr3_nt: TGTGCCAGCAGCCTTACTAGCGGGAGGCAGTACTTC
cdr3_aa: CASSLTSGRQYF

clone_size: many
d_call: NA
j_call: TRBJ2-1
v_call: TRBV5-1
cdr3_nt: TGCGCCAGCAGCTTGGTTCAGGGATCCTACAATGAGCAGTTCTTC
cdr3_aa: CASSLVQGSYNEQFF

clone_size: many
d_call: NA
j_call: TRBJ1-5
v_call: TRBV7-2
cdr3_nt: TGTGCCAGCAGCTTACGGCATCAGCCCCAGCATTTT
cdr3_aa: CASSLRHQPQHF

clone_size: many
d_call: TRBD2
j_call: TRBJ2-1
v_call: TRBV20-1
cdr3_nt: TGCAGTGCTCAGAGGGCCGGCGGGAGGGCCGTAAATGAGCAGTTCTTC
cdr3_aa: CSAQRAGGRAVNEQFF

clone_size: many
d_call: NA
j_call: TRBJ2-3
v_call: TRBV19
cdr3_nt: TGTGCCAGTAGTATAAAGAATACGCAGTATTTT
cdr3_aa: CASSIKNTQYF

clone_size: many
d_call: NA
j_call: TRBJ2-2
v_call: TRBV5-1
cdr3_nt: TGCGCCAGCAGTCCTCTAGCGACGAACACCGGGGAGCTGTTTTTT
cdr3_aa: CASSPLATNTGELFF

clone_size: many
d_call: NA
j_call: TRBJ2-3
v_call: TRBV29-1
cdr3_nt: TGCAGCGCCCCGGAGGGGGCAAGTGGCACAGATACGCAGTATTTT
cdr3_aa: CSAPEGASGTDTQYF

clone_size: many
d_call: NA
j_call: TRBJ1-1
v_call: TRBV6-1
cdr3_nt: TGTGCCAGCAGTGTCGACGGAGCGAACACTGAAGCTTTCTTT
cdr3_aa: CASSVDGANTEAFF

clone_size: many
d_call: TRBD2
j_call: TRBJ2-7
v_call: TRBV2
cdr3_nt: TGTGCCAGCAGTCGAGGGCTAGCGGGCAACGCCTACGAGCAGTACTTC
cdr3_aa: CASSRGLAGNAYEQYF

clone_size: many
d_call: TRBD2
j_call: TRBJ2-1
v_call: TRBV29-1
cdr3_nt: TGCAGCGTTGTGCCCGGGACTAGAAGCCCCAATGAGCAGTTCTTC
cdr3_aa: CSVVPGTRSPNEQFF

clone_size: many
d_call: TRBD1
j_call: TRBJ1-6
v_call: TRBV5-1
cdr3_nt: TGCGCCAGCAGGTTGACAGGGTCCTATAATTCACCCCTCCACTTT
cdr3_aa: CASRLTGSYNSPLHF

clone_size: many
d_call: NA
j_call: TRBJ2-2
v_call: TRBV6-6
cdr3_nt: TGTGCCAGCAGATGGGGGAGGCAGCGCACCGGGGAGCTGTTTTTT
cdr3_aa: CASRWGRQRTGELFF

clone_size: many
d_call: NA
j_call: TRBJ1-1
v_call: TRBV5-1
cdr3_nt: TGCGCCAGCAGCACCCGAGCAGGGAAACCCACTGAAGCTTTCTTT
cdr3_aa: CASSTRAGKPTEAFF

clone_size: medium-sized
d_call: NA
j_call: TRBJ2-6
v_call: TRBV5-1
cdr3_nt: TGCGCCAGCAGCTTGGAGGGTAGGGCCAACGTCCTGACTTTC
cdr3_aa: CASSLEGRANVLTF

clone_size: many
d_call: TRBD1
j_call: TRBJ2-3
v_call: TRBV24-1
cdr3_nt: TGTGCCACCAGTGACCCCGTGACAGGGAATGATGAAGATACGCAGTATTTT
cdr3_aa: CATSDPVTGNDEDTQYF

clone_size: NA
d_call: NA
j_call: TRBJ2-2
v_call: TRBV5-6
cdr3_nt: NA
cdr3_aa: CASSFYICSARVDFPAGEMFF

clone_size: many
d_call: NA
j_call: TRBJ1-1
v_call: TRBV25-1
cdr3_nt: TGTGCCAGCAGTGGCGCTCAGGATATTGAAGCTTTCTTT
cdr3_aa: CASSGAQDIEAFF

clone_size: many
d_call: NA
j_call: TRBJ1-1
v_call: TRBV29-1
cdr3_nt: TGCAGCGCAGGGACCGGGAACACTGAAGCTTTCTTT
cdr3_aa: CSAGTGNTEAFF

clone_size: few
d_call: NA
j_call: TRBJ2-6
v_call: TRBV20-1
cdr3_nt: TGCAGTGCTACAGGGTTGGGTGGGGCCAACGTCCTGACTTTC
cdr3_aa: CSATGLGGANVLTF

clone_size: many
d_call: NA
j_call: TRBJ2-3
v_call: TRBV20-1
cdr3_nt: TGCAGTGCTGTGGGTCGCACAGATACGCAGTATTTT
cdr3_aa: CSAVGRTDTQYF

clone_size: many
d_call: NA
j_call: TRBJ2-1
v_call: TRBV20-1
cdr3_nt: TGCAGTGCTGGGGCGGATGCGATTCTGTACAATGAGCAGTTCTTC
cdr3_aa: CSAGADAILYNEQFF